This T cell receptor beta chain came from a study of cytomegalovirus exposure and HLA in healthy donors. 13 Jbeta primers and 60 Vbeta primers were used for the PCR. TCRdb's copy holds only in-frame clones and misses some; the assay was immunoSEQ multiplex PCR. Of 130,000 or so clones in the sample, around 67% were seen once. This CDR3 spans 17 amino acids. The V and J ends lost 0 bases and 1 base respectively, with 14 bases between them. Germline V CDR1 and CDR2: SGHRS, YFSETQ. These donors counted as nominally healthy when sampled, but unrecorded immune exposures were likely. The clonotype comes from a woman aged 35 to 49 in good health and CMV-seropositive. The chain links TRBV5-1 to TRBJ2-1; D is unclear. Sequencing was performed on PBMCs. The CDR3 is CASSLVLSPRSYNEQFF. The CDR3 DNA sequence: TGCGCCAGCAGCTTGGTACTGTCTCCCCGGTCCTACAATGAGCAGTTCTTC.